Below, 16 T cell receptor beta chains from the same sample are listed, as sequenced in a study of spatial heterogeneity in lung cancer (dated by TCRdb to the late 2010s). The time point tag for this specimen amounts to: sample taken at primary tumor resection. The library relied on 5' RACE. Data came from a NextSeq 500. TCRdb reprocessing: public reads trimmed at Q25 with fastp, clones called with MiXCR, in-frame beta chains kept. Identical CDR3 protein sequences are pooled into one entry, listed with their most common genes and DNA. Counted in this sample were about 38,000 distinct CDR3 sequences; around 7.2% of them appeared once. 28% of the sample is taken by the ten largest. Sequencing was performed on PBMCs, taken at surgery. The receptors were gathered from a male donor with early-stage non-small cell lung cancer.

This clonotype was counted only a few times. V usage is TRBV5-1 and J usage is TRBJ1-1; a possible D gene is TRBD1 (6 bases). CDR1 SGHRS and CDR2 YFSETQ come from the germline V gene. The CDR3 runs to 16 residues. V gave up 0 bases and J gave up 6 bases, with 18 bases separating them. The CDR3 coding sequence is TGCGCCAGCAGCTTGGGAACGCAGGGGCTGTATTCTGAAGCTTTCTTT. The encoded protein is CASSLGTQGLYSEAFF. Drawing the rest from reference TRBV5-1 and TRBJ1-1, the complete variable domain is KAGVTQTPRYLIKTRGQQVTLSCSPISGHRSVSWYQQTPGQGLQFLFEYFSETQRNKGNFPGRFSGRQFSNSRSEMNVSTLELGDSALYLCASSLGTQGLYSEAFFGQGTRLTVV.

This clonotype was seen many times. The chain is built from TRBV11-3 and TRBJ2-3, with D possibly TRBD1 on 6 matching bases. This CDR3 region has 16 residues. V lost 1 base to trimming and J lost 1 base, with 12 bases between them. Germline V CDR1 and CDR2: SGHNT, YENEEA. The CDR3 DNA reads as TGTGCCAGCAGCTTAGTTGTGGGGGCTGGCACAGATACGCAGTATTTT. It specifies CASSLVVGAGTDTQYF.

This clonotype was counted at least ten times. The CDR3 sequence: CASSPKEDTQYF. DNA of the CDR3: TGTGCCAGCTCACCCAAGGAAGATACGCAGTATTTT. This chain uses TRBV18 with TRBJ2-3; D unresolved. The V gene's germline CDR1 is KGHSH and CDR2 LQKENI. V gave up 3 bases and J gave up 5 bases, with 6 bases separating them. This CDR3 is 12 amino acids long.

The gene calls are TRBV20-1 and TRBJ2-3; TRBD2 agrees at 12 bases. The germline V gene encodes CDR1 DFQATT and CDR2 SNEGSKA (reference sequence). The CDR3 contains 16 residues. V trimming: 2 bases; J trimming: 3 bases; junction bases outside the gene matches: 6. The CDR3 nucleotides read TGCAGTGCTAGACCACCGACTAGCGGGAGAACAGATACGCAGTATTTT. Translating gives CSARPPTSGRTDTQYF.

This clonotype was detected ten times or more. The chain employs TRBV12-3 or TRBV12-4 and TRBJ1-1; D perhaps matches TRBD1 (6 bases). V lost 3 bases, J lost 4 bases, and 12 bases lay in between. This CDR3 region has 14 residues. For the CDR3, the DNA is TGTGCCAGCAGTTTTCAGGGGTATGGCACTGAAGCTTTCTTT. Its protein product is CASSFQGYGTEAFF.

The sample holds many counts of this clonotype. This rearrangement joins TRBV29-1 to TRBJ2-1; 11 bases align to TRBD2. After removal of 3 bases from V and 4 bases from J, the junction contained 2 bases not matched to a gene. In germline, CDR1 is SQVTM, CDR2 ANQGSEA. This CDR3 has 14 residues. CDR3 in amino acids: CSVEGLAAYNEQFF. CDR3 DNA sequence: TGCAGCGTTGAGGGACTAGCGGCTTACAATGAGCAGTTCTTC.

This clonotype is judged large. This chain joins TRBV21-1 and TRBJ2-7; the tabulated D call, TRBD1, remains unverified against the DNA. TRBV21-1 is deemed a pseudogene. The CDR3 extends over 17 amino acids. The CDR3 loop is CASTGWRGQGASYEQYV. In DNA, the CDR3 is TGTGCCAGCACGGGCTGGAGGGGACAGGGGGCGTCCTACGAGCAGTACGTC.

The chain is built from TRBV7-6 and TRBJ2-7; 7 bases match TRBD1. The CDR3 contains 16 residues. The J segment lost 3 bases and the V segment lost 4 bases, leaving 12 bases of the junction unmatched. In germline, CDR1 is SGHVS, CDR2 FNYEAQ. The DNA of the CDR3 is TGTGCCAGCAGCTCAAGACAGGGTCCAGACATCTACGAGCAGTACTTC. It translates to CASSSRQGPDIYEQYF.

The chain has TRBV3-1 and TRBJ2-3; D unclear. Between the trimmed V and J ends, which lost 4 bases and 0 bases, there was a span of 2 bases. Germline CDR1 LGHDT, CDR2 YNNKEL (reference sequence). CDR3 size: 12 residues. The CDR3 region has the DNA TGTGCCAGCAGCCGGAGCACAGATACGCAGTATTTT. As protein: CASSRSTDTQYF.

The chain couples TRBV7-3 to TRBJ2-5; D perhaps matches TRBD2 (5 bases). Trimming shortened V by 5 bases and J by 7 bases, and 14 bases separated the two germline ends. The V gene's germline CDR1 is SGHTA and CDR2 FQGTGA. The CDR3 contains 13 residues. In DNA form, the CDR3 reads TGTGCCAGCAGCGGGAGTGGACGTGGGACCCAGTACTTC. Translating it yields CASSGSGRGTQYF.

The V call is TRBV30, the J call TRBJ2-7, with D maybe TRBD2 (6 bases). CDR1 is GTSNPN, CDR2 SVGIG, per germline (reference sequence). CDR3 length equals 14 residues. V was cut by 4 bases and J by 4 bases, with 17 bases left in between. CDR3 coding DNA: TGTGCCTGGAAATCTGGGCGGGGAAATTACGAGCAGTACTTC. Protein: CAWKSGRGNYEQYF. The full variable domain, rest sourced from reference TRBV30 and TRBJ2-7, is SQTIHQWPATLVQPVGSPLSLECTVEGTSNPNLYWYRQAAGRGLQLLFYSVGIGQISSEVPQNLSASRPQDRQFILSSKKLLLSDSGFYLCAWKSGRGNYEQYFGPGTRLTVT.

This clonotype was seen at least ten times. This rearrangement joins TRBV7-2 to TRBJ2-2; 9 bases fit TRBD1. Germline V CDR1 and CDR2: SGHTA, FQGNSA. The V segment lost 1 base and the J segment 4 bases; nucleotides outside the gene matches: 1. This CDR3 region has 15 residues. CDR3 protein: CASSLGDRVTGELFF. In nucleotides, the CDR3 is TGTGCCAGCAGCTTAGGGGACAGGGTCACCGGGGAGCTGTTTTTT.

This clonotype was detected only a few times. A clone one base away is much larger, so this may be a read error. The rearrangement links TRBV24-1 to TRBJ2-5; 8 nucleotides align to TRBD1. The CDR3 totals 15 residues. CDR1 KGHDR and CDR2 SFDVKD come from the germline V gene. The DNA of the CDR3 is TGTGCCACCAGTGATCCGGGACAGGCACAAGGGACCCAGTACTTC. Amino acid sequence: CATSDPGQAQGTQYF.

This clonotype occurred a few times. CDR3 sequence (DNA): TGCAGTGCTAGAGATATGCGGGGGGAAGGCTATGGCTACACCTTC. Translated, it gives CSARDMRGEGYGYTF. The V call is TRBV20-1, the J call TRBJ1-2; tentative D call: TRBD1 (5 bases). CDR1 is DFQATT, CDR2 SNEGSKA, per germline (reference sequence). Trimming took 0 bases from V and 4 from J, leaving 15 bases between them. This CDR3 comprises 15 residues.

This clonotype was detected ten times or more. The rearrangement links TRBV29-1 to TRBJ2-7; 9 nucleotides line up with TRBD1. Trimming cost V 6 bases and J 1 base; bases outside gene matches: 7. The CDR3 extends over 14 amino acids. Germline V gene data show CDR1 as SQVTM and CDR2 as ANQGSEA. CDR3 amino acids: CSVFDRGNSYEQYF. Here the CDR3 DNA reads TGCAGCGTCTTCGACAGGGGGAATTCCTACGAGCAGTACTTC.

This clonotype has a count of ten or more. The rearrangement uses TRBV20-1 and TRBJ1-6; 10 nucleotides match TRBD1. The ends lost 3 bases at V and 5 bases at J; junction bases unmatched: 4. The CDR3 sequence is 15 residues long. The germline CDR1 and CDR2 sequences are DFQATT and SNEGSKA (reference sequence). The CDR3: CSARTGGAHNSPLHF. The CDR3 DNA reads TGCAGTGCTAGGACAGGGGGCGCCCATAATTCACCCCTCCACTTT.